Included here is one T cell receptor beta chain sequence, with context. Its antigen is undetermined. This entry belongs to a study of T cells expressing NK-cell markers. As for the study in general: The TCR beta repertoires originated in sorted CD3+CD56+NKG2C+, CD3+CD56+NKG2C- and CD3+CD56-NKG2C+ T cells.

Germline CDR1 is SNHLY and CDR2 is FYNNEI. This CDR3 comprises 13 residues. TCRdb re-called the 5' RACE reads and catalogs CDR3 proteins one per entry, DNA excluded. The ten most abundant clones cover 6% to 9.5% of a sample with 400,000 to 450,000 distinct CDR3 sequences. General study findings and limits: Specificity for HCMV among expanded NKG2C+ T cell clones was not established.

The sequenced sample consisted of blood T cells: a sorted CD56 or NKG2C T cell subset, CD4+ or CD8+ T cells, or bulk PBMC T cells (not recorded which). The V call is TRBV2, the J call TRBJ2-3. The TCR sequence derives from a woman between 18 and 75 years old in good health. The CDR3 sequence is CASSQRVTDTQYF.